The clone carrying this TCR beta chain was observed many times. As yet, its antigen is unknown. Time point specified: sample taken at primary tumor resection. The CDR3 is made up of 16 amino acids. V was cut by 3 bases and J by 0 bases, with 8 bases left in between. CDR1 is KGHDR and CDR2 is SFDVKD in the germline V gene. This sample was taken from a study of spatial heterogeneity in lung cancer. Study findings and constraints: The study found that expanded intratumoral alpha and beta TCR counts tracked tumor mutation counts.

TCRdb reanalysed the 5' RACE reads using MiXCR and keeps one entry per CDR3 protein. The table shows more than 10,000 distinct CDR3 sequences, with about 5% occurring only once. Sample: lung tumor tissue, taken at surgery. The gene calls are TRBV24-1 and TRBJ2-6; D unresolved. The origin of this receptor is a male donor with early-stage non-small cell lung cancer. CDR3 DNA sequence: TGTGCCACCAGTGATCCACGTGCCTCTGGGGCCAACGTCCTGACTTTC. Translated, it gives CATSDPRASGANVLTF.